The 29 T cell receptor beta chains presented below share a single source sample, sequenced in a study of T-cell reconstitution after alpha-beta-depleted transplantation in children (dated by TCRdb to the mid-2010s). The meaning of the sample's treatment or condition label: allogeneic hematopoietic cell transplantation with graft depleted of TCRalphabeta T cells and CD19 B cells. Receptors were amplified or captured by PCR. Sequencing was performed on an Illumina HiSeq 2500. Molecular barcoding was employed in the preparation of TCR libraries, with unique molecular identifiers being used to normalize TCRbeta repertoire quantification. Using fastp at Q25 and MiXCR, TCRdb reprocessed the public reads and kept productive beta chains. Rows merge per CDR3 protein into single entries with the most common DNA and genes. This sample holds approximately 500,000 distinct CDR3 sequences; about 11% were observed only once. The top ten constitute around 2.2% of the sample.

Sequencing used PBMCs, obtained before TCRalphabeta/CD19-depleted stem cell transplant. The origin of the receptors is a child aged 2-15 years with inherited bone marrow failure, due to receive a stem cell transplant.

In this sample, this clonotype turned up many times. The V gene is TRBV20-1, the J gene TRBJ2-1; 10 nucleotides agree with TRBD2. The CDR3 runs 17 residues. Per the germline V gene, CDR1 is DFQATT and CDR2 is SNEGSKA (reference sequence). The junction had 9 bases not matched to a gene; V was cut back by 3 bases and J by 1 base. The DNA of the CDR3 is TGCAGTGCTAGGGGCCCACTAGCGGGAACGTCCTACAATGAGCAGTTCTTC. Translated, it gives CSARGPLAGTSYNEQFF.

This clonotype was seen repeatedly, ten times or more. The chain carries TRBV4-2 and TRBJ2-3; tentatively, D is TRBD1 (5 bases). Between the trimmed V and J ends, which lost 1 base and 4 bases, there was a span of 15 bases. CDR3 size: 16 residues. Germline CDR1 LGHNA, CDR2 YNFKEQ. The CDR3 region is CASSQVFGQGADTQYF. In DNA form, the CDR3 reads TGTGCCAGCAGCCAAGTCTTTGGGCAGGGCGCAGATACGCAGTATTTT.

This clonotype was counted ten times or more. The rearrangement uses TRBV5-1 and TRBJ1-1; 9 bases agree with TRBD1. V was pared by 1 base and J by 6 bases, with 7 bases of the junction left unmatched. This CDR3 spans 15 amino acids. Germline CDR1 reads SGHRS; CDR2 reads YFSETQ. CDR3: CASSLRGQGKAEAFF. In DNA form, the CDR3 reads TGCGCCAGCAGCTTGAGGGGACAGGGTAAAGCTGAAGCTTTCTTT.

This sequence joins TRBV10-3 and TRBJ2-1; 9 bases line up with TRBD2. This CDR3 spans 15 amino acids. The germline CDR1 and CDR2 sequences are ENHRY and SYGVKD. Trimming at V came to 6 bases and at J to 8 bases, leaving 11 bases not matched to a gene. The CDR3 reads CAIRSFQREVYEQFF. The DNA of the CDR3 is TGTGCCATCAGAAGTTTCCAGCGGGAGGTCTATGAGCAGTTCTTC.

CDR3 in amino acids: CASSLVLNPSTGELFF. The CDR3 bases are TGTGCCAGCAGCTTAGTTCTTAATCCGAGCACCGGGGAGCTGTTTTTT. The rearrangement uses TRBV7-2 and TRBJ2-2; the D is unclear. V lost 1 base and J lost 4, with 13 bases in between. Germline V gene lookup returns CDR1 SGHTA and CDR2 FQGNSA. The CDR3 runs 16 residues.

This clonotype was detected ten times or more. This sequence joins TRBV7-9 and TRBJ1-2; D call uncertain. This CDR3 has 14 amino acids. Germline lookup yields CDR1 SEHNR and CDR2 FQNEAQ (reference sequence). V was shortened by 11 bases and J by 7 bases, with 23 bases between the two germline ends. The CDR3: CALLILTAAGGYTF. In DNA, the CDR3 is TGTGCCCTCTTAATATTAACAGCTGCGGGTGGCTACACCTTC.

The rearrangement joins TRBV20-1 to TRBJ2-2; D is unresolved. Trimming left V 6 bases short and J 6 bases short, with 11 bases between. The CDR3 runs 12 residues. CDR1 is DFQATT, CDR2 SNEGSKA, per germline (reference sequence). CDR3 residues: CSAKEWAGELFF. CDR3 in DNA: TGCAGTGCCAAAGAGTGGGCCGGGGAGCTGTTTTTT.

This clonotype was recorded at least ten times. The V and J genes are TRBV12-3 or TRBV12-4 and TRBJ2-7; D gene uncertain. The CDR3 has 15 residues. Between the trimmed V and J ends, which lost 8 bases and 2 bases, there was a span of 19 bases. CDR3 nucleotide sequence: TGTGCCAGCGTTAAGTCCGCAGGAGTTACCTACGAGCAGTACTTC. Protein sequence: CASVKSAGVTYEQYF.

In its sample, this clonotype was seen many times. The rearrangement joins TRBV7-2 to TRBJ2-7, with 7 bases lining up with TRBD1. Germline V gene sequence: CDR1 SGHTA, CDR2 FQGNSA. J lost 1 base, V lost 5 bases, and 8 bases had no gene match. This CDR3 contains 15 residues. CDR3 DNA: TGTGCCAGCAGCCTATACAGGGGCCTGTCCTACGAGCAGTACTTC. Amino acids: CASSLYRGLSYEQYF.

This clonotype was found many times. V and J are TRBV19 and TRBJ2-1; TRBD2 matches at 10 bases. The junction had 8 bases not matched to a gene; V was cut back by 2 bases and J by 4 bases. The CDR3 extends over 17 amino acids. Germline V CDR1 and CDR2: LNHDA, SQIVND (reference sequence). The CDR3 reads CASSISDGLAVYNEQFF. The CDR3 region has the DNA TGTGCCAGTAGTATAAGTGATGGACTAGCGGTTTACAATGAGCAGTTCTTC.

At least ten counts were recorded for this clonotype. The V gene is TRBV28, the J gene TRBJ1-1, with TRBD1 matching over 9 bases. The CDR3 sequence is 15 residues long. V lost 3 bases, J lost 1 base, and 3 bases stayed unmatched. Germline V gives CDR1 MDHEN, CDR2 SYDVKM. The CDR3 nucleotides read TGTGCCAGCAGTTTCCCGGACAGGGGGAACACTGAAGCTTTCTTT. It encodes CASSFPDRGNTEAFF.

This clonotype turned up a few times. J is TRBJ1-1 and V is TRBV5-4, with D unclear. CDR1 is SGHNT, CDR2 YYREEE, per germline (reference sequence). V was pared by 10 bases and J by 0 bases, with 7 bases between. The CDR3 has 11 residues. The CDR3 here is CAFRMNTEAFF. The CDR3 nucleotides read TGTGCCTTCCGGATGAACACTGAAGCTTTCTTT.

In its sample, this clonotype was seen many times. CDR3: CASNLPRSWEMGYNEQFF. The CDR3 DNA follows: TGTGCCAGCAATCTCCCTAGAAGTTGGGAGATGGGCTACAATGAGCAGTTCTTC. This chain connects TRBV28 to TRBJ2-1; D perhaps matches TRBD2 (5 bases). The germline CDR1 and CDR2 sequences are MDHEN and SYDVKM. The CDR3 spans 18 residues. Trimming took off 7 bases at V and 3 bases at J, with 25 bases between the two ends.

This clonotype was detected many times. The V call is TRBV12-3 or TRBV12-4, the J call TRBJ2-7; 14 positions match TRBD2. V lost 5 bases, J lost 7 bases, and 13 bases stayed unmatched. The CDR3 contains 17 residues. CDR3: CASSKGPGLAGVGEQYF. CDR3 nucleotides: TGTGCCAGCAGTAAAGGTCCGGGACTAGCGGGAGTAGGGGAGCAGTACTTC.

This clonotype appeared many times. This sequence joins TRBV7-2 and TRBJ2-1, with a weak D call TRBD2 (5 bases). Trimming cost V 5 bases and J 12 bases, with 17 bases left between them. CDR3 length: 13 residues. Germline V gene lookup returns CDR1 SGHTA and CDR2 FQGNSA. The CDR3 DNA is TGTGCCAGCAGCGCGGCGACGTTCGGACTGCAGTTCTTC. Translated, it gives CASSAATFGLQFF.

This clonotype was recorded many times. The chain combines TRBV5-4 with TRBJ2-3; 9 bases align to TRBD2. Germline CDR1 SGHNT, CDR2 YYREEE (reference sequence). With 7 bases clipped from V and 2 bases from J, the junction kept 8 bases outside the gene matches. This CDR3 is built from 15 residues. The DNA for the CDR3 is TGTGCCAGCGGGATAGCGGGGGCCCTCACAGATACGCAGTATTTT. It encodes CASGIAGALTDTQYF.

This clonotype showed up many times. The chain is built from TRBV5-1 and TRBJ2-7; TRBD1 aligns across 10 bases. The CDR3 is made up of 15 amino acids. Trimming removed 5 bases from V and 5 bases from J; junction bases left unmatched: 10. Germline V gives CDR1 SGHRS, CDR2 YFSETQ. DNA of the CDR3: TGCGCCAGCAGTTCCCTCGGGACAGGGGTCGACGAGCAGTACTTC. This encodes CASSSLGTGVDEQYF.

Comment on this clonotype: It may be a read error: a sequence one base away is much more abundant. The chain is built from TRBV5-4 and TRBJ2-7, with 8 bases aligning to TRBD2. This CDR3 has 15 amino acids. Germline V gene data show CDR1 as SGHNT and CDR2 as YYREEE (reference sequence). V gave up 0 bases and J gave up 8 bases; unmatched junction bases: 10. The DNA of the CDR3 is TGTGCCAGCAGCTTGGTGGCGGGAGGTGTGAACCAGCAGTACTTC. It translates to CASSLVAGGVNQQYF.

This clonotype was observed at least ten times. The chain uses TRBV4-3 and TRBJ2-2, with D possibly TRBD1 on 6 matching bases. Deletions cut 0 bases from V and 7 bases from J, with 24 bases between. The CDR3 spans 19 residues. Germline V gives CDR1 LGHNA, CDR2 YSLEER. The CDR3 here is CASSQESPLTGQWGGELFF. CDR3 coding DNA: TGCGCCAGCAGCCAAGAAAGCCCCTTAACGGGACAATGGGGCGGGGAGCTGTTTTTT.

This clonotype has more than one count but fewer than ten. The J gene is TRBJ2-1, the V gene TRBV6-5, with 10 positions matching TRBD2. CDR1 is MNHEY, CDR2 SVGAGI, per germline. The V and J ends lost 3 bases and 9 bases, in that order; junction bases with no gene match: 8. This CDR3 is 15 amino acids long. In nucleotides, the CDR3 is TGTGCCAGCAGTTATTGGCTAGCGGGAGTGGTTGAGCAGTTCTTC. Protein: CASSYWLAGVVEQFF.

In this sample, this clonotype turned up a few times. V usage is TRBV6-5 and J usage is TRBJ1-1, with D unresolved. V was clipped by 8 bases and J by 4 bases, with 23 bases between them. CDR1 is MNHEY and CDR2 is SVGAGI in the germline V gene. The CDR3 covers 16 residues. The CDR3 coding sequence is TGTGCCAGCCGTATGGCACGGCAGGCGACGGTCACTGAAGCTTTCTTT. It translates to CASRMARQATVTEAFF.

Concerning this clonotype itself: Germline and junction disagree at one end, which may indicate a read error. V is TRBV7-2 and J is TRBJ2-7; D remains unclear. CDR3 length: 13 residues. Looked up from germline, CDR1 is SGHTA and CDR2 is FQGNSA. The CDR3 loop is CASSSGWLYEQHF. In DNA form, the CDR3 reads TGTGCCAGCAGCTCCGGGTGGCTATACGAGCAGCACTTC.

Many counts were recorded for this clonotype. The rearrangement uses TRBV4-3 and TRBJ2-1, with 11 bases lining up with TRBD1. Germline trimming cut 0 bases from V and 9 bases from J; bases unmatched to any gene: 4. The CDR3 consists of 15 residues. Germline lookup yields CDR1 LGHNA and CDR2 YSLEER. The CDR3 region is CASSQDGQGAAEQFF. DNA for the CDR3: TGCGCCAGCAGCCAAGATGGACAGGGGGCGGCTGAGCAGTTCTTC.

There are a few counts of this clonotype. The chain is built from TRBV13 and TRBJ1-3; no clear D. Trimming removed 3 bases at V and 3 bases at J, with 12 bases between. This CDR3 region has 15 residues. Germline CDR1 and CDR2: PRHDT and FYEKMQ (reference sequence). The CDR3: CASSLDGFFGNTIYF. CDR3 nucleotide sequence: TGTGCCAGCAGCTTGGACGGGTTTTTTGGAAACACCATATATTTT.

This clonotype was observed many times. Here the CDR3 DNA reads TGTGCCAGCAGTTCTTTAGCTTCCGGGACTGGGCTCTACGAGCAGTACTTC. This gives the protein CASSSLASGTGLYEQYF. The chain couples TRBV27 to TRBJ2-7; D perhaps matches TRBD2 (6 bases). The V gene lost 4 bases and the J gene lost 3 bases, with 22 bases spanning the gap. The CDR3 runs 17 residues. From germline, CDR1 is MNHEY and CDR2 SMNVEV (reference sequence).

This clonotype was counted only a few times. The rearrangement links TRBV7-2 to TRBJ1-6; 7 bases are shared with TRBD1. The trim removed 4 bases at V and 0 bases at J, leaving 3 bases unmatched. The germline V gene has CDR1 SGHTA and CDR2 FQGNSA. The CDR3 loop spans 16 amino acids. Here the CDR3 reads CASSSTGVSYNSPLHF. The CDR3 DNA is TGTGCCAGCAGCTCAACAGGGGTCTCCTATAATTCACCCCTCCACTTT. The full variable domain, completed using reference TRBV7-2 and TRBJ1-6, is GAGVSQSPSNKVTEKGKDVELRCDPISGHTALYWYRQSLGQGLEFLIYFQGNSAPDKSGLPSDRFSAERTGGSVSTLTIQRTQQEDSAVYLCASSSTGVSYNSPLHFGNGTRLTVT.

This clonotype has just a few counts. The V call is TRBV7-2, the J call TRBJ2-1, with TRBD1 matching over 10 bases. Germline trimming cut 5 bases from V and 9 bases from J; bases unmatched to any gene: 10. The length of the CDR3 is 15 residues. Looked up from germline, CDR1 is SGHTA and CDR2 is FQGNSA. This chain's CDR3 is CASSQQGQGMSEQFF. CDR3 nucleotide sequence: TGTGCCAGCAGCCAGCAGGGACAGGGGATGAGTGAGCAGTTCTTC.

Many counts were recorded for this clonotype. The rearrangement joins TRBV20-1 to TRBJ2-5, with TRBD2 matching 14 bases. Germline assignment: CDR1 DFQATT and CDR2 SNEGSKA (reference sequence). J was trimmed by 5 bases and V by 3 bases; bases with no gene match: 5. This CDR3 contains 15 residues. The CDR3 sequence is CSASPTSGRAETQYF. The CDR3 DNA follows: TGCAGTGCTAGCCCGACTAGCGGGAGGGCGGAGACCCAGTACTTC.

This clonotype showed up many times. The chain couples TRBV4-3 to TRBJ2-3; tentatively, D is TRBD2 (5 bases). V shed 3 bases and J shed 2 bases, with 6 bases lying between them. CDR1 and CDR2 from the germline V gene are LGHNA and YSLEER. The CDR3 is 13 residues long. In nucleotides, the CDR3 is TGCGCCAGCAGCCACGGACTCACAGATACGCAGTATTTT. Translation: CASSHGLTDTQYF.